This TCR beta chain was found in a study of beta chain features in type 1 diabetes (dated by TCRdb to 2017 to 2018). About the full investigation: Mean age, gender distribution, total cell number and subset yield were not different between patients and healthy donors. A total of roughly 100 million sorted cells were examined across all samples, and a strong correlation was observed between cell number per subset and RNA yield. The study compared TCRB repertoires of sorted circulating CD4+ T cell subsets between recently diagnosed type 1 diabetes patients and matched healthy donors. Regulatory and stem cell-like memory subsets were obtained from only 8 patients and about 8 healthy donors, while naive and central memory subsets were obtained from all 30 or so donors.

A single peripheral blood draw of around 100 mL on average was collected from each donor into heparinised tubes. A BD FACSAria II and a panel including CD45RO, CCR7, CD25, CD127, CD95 and CD27 were used to sort naive, central memory, regulatory and stem cell-like memory CD4+ T cells. All sorted populations exceeded 95% purity. Right away, PBMCs were isolated by Lymphoprep density gradient centrifugation and were stained directly, with no culture step. So that batch effects would be minimized, each experiment stained and sorted samples in pairs, pairing one healthy donor with one patient. General conclusions and limits of the study: Shorter templates might have been favored by PCR, but patient and control samples were amplified and corrected together, so both groups would have been affected equally by any skew. Type 1 diabetes patients showed a moderate but significant shortening of TCRB CDR3 length in all four CD4+ subsets. Fewer insertions and more nucleotide deletions at VDJ recombination sites were observed in patients with type 1 diabetes, implying thymic rearrangement abnormalities. Because the HLA sub-analyses included only small numbers of individuals, any influence of HLA type on TCRB rearrangement was left unresolved. Because cDNA rather than genomic DNA was sequenced, highly expressing activated cells could have been over-represented, although no difference in activation and CD3 levels was found between groups. Naive, central memory and regulatory TCRB repertoires appeared to be more similar among patients than among healthy donors.

All of the isolated RNA was reverse transcribed with the High Capacity cDNA Reverse Transcription Kit, so expressed TCRB transcripts were sequenced. Deep immunoSEQ sequencing was applied to naive, central memory and regulatory T cell samples, giving an average of roughly 3.5 million total reads per sample. Sorted cells were lysed in RLT buffer, and RNA was extracted using DNase-treated RNeasy Micro or Mini kits according to cell number. To prevent cross-contamination, each cell subset was processed individually, whereas patient and healthy donor samples were processed jointly. Using the immunoSEQ multiplex PCR, TCRB sequences were amplified from cDNA into 87-bp fragments spanning the CDR3 region. The amplicons were sequenced using the Illumina HiSeq platform. Per the authors' processing: PCR bias was computationally corrected using synthetic template baselines, reads within Hamming distance 2 were collapsed, and singletons that could not be merged were discarded. Reads were aligned to IMGT to assign V, D and J genes, CDR3 length, and insertions or deletions at six rearrangement sites. Within each subset, clonotype counts were normalized to the number of sorted cells before true diversity and Gini coefficients were calculated with the tcR R package. Repertoire sharing was quantified using the overlap coefficient calculated on TCRB nucleotide sequences. Out-of-frame TCRB sequences from naive cells were analyzed to stand in for the pre-selection repertoire. This immuneACCESS table, as held by TCRdb, lists in-frame sequences with V and J called but not all clones. Of the missing ones, under half trace to an unresolved V gene in checked studies; the others have no known cause. D and trimming were read from the DNA, whereas the V and J calls and clone size are those reported in that table. The sample data list under 950,000 clones, and 15% to 20% of these were observed just once. The ten top clones hold around 0.02% of the sample.

CDR1 and CDR2 were assigned from the germline V gene (reference sequence) as MNHEY and SMNVEV. V loses 4 bases, J loses 3 bases, and the germline ends lie 16 bases apart. From the cysteine through the phenylalanine, the CDR3 covers 15 amino acids. Only the CDR3 DNA stays, 45 bases, in frame from base 1. This clone has just a few counts. This clone's antigen is unknown. The input lacks base qualities; no much larger clone sits a single base away. This chain joins TRBV27 to TRBJ2-7, and the D gene may be TRBD1, 5 bases matching. Input material: naive CD4+ T cells from blood. The cell subset or site tag for this specimen amounts to: true naive CD4+ T cells. The origin of this receptor is a young woman in good health. At the DNA level, the sequence is TGTGCCAGCAGTTGGCGCGCAGGGCCTGGCTACGAGCAGTACTTC. This sequence encodes CASSWRAGPGYEQYF.